This T cell receptor (beta chain) was documented in a study of Graves' ophthalmopathy and Graves' hyperthyroidism. In its sample, this clonotype was seen many times. The antigen is undetermined. Study results and limitations: It was with roughly 71% sensitivity and just under 75% specificity that the model predicted ophthalmopathy progression.

Trimming cost V 6 bases and J 2 bases, with 11 bases left between them. This CDR3 comprises 13 residues. The germline CDR1 and CDR2 sequences are SEHNR and FQNEAQ (reference sequence). Hyperthyroidism patients, aged 18 to 65, were newly diagnosed, under 2 months' duration. RNA transcripts yielded amplified TCR beta CDR3 regions. First-round RT-PCR with HTBI primers preceded a second-round multiplex PCR. TCRdb recomputed calls from the multiplex PCR reads with MiXCR, one row per CDR3 protein. The sample has a few hundred thousand distinct CDR3 sequences, 17% seen once. The rearrangement joins TRBV7-9 to TRBJ2-7; D is unclear. The clonotype was recovered from an adult woman with stable Graves' hyperthyroidism. Sequenced input: peripheral blood. The chain's CDR3 is CASSLAGTYEQYF. CDR3 DNA: TGTGCCAGCAGTTTGGCCGGAACCTACGAGCAGTACTTC. Filled out from reference TRBV7-9 and TRBJ2-7, the complete variable domain reads DTGVSQNPRHKITKRGQNVTFRCDPISEHNRLYWYRQTLGQGPEFLTYFQNEAQLEKSRLLSDRFSAERPKGSFSTLEIQRTEQGDSAMYLCASSLAGTYEQYFGPGTRLTVT.